This TCR beta chain was captured in a study of blood T cell repertoires in COVID-19. The method was immunoSEQ multiplex PCR; TCRdb's version includes in-frame clones alone and lacks a portion of them. This table has fewer than 150,000 clones, 85% appearing once. Trimming cost V 5 bases and J 1 base; bases outside gene matches: 4. The CDR3 spans 14 residues. Germline CDR1 and CDR2: MDHEN and SYDVKM. Sequenced: peripheral blood. The chain carries TRBV28 and TRBJ1-2; 7 bases are a match to TRBD1. This TCR derives from a man aged 45-65 years with acute or convalescent COVID-19. DNA of the CDR3: TGTGCCAGCAGTCTTACAGGGGTTAACTATGGCTACACCTTC. Residues: CASSLTGVNYGYTF.